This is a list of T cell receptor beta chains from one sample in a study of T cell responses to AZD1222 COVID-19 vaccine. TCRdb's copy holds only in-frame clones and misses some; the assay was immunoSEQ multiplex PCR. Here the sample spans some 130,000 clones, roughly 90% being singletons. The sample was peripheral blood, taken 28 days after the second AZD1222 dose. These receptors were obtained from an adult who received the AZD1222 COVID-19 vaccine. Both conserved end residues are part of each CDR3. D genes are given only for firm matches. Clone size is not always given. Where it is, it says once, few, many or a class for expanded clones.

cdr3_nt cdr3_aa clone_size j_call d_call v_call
TGTGCCAGCTCACCCCCGGGTCCCGTCGGCTATGGCTACACCTTC CASSPPGPVGYGYTF - TRBJ1-2 - TRBV18
TGCAGTGCTAGTCCATCCCGAGGAGATTACGAGCAGTACTTC CSASPSRGDYEQYF - TRBJ2-7 - TRBV20-1
TGCGCCAGCAGCTTAATGGGACAGCCGGGATTGAACACTGAAGCTTTCTTT CASSLMGQPGLNTEAFF - TRBJ1-1 TRBD1 TRBV5-1
TGTGCCAGCAGTCCGGGACTAGCTAGCAATGAGCAGTTCTTC CASSPGLASNEQFF - TRBJ2-1 TRBD2 TRBV7-2
TGTGCCAGCGCGTACAGCTACGAGCAGTACTTC CASAYSYEQYF many TRBJ2-7 - TRBV2
TGTGCCTCCCTGGACAGTCCTGAAGCTTTCTTT CASLDSPEAFF - TRBJ1-1 - TRBV2
TGTGCCAGCAACTTAGGGACGTGGCGCAGGGCCCAAGAGACCCAGTACTTC CASNLGTWRRAQETQYF few TRBJ2-5 - TRBV7-2
TGTGCCAGCACCAGGCAGGGTCGGGATGAGCAGTTCTTC CASTRQGRDEQFF - TRBJ2-1 - TRBV11-2
TGTGCCAGCAGCCTAGCCTTGGGGCCATACAATGAGCAGTTCTTC CASSLALGPYNEQFF - TRBJ2-1 - TRBV28
TGTGCCAGCAGTTCCGGGTCTTATGGGAATGAGCAGTTCTTC CASSSGSYGNEQFF - TRBJ2-1 - TRBV6-2/TRBV6-3
TGCGCCAGCAGCTTGGGAGCCAGGGCCCCAACAAGGGAAAAACTGTTTTTT CASSLGARAPTREKLFF once TRBJ1-4 - TRBV5-1
TGTGCCAGCAGCCCTAGGGGAGCGGCGCGGACTGAAGCTTTCTTT CASSPRGAARTEAFF - TRBJ1-1 - TRBV11-3
TGCAGCGCAGGGGACCTTGGGGAGACCCAGTACTTC CSAGDLGETQYF - TRBJ2-5 - TRBV29-1
TGTGCCACCAGCAGTGGCGGGGCTAATGAAAAACTGTTTTTT CATSSGGANEKLFF - TRBJ1-4 - TRBV15
TGTGCCAGCACCGTACAGGTGACCGGGGAGCTGTTTTTT CASTVQVTGELFF - TRBJ2-2 - TRBV6-1
TGTGCCAGCAGTTACTCGGTGGAGACCGGCTATGGCTACACCTTC CASSYSVETGYGYTF - TRBJ1-2 - TRBV6-6
TGTGCCAGTAGTCTGGGACAGGGAAGCTCCTATAATTCACCCCTCCACTTT CASSLGQGSSYNSPLHF - TRBJ1-6 TRBD1 TRBV19
TGTGCCAGCTCACCCAGTGGACAGGGGGGCAATTCACCCCTCCACTTT CASSPSGQGGNSPLHF - TRBJ1-6 TRBD1 TRBV18
TGTGCCAGCAGTTTGGGGGGCCTTAATGAAAAACTGTTTTTT CASSLGGLNEKLFF - TRBJ1-4 - TRBV28
TGTGCCAGCAGCTTAGGGACAGGGGGAGGCGAGACCCAGTACTTC CASSLGTGGGETQYF - TRBJ2-5 TRBD1 TRBV7-9
TGTGCCAGTAGTACAATACAGGGTTTGGACTATGGCTACACCTTC CASSTIQGLDYGYTF few TRBJ1-2 - TRBV19
TGCGCCAGCAGCTTGGGGCTAGCGGGGGGGCCTAGCAACGAGCAGTACTTC CASSLGLAGGPSNEQYF once TRBJ2-7 TRBD2 TRBV5-1
TGTGCCAGCAGTTACTCTATCCGAGACACTGAAGCTTTCTTT CASSYSIRDTEAFF few TRBJ1-1 - TRBV6-5
TGTGCCAGCAGCTTAGTGGTTATGAAGAACACTGAAGCTTTCTTT CASSLVVMKNTEAFF - TRBJ1-1 - TRBV7-6
TGTGCCAGCAGGGGTGGACTAGCGACCTACAATGAGCAGTTCTTC CASRGGLATYNEQFF - TRBJ2-1 TRBD2 TRBV6-5
TGTGCCACCAGCAGAGGGGGGCCTACAGATACGCAGTATTTT CATSRGGPTDTQYF - TRBJ2-3 - TRBV15
TGTGCCAGCAGCATACAAGGAGGGGCCGGGGAGCTGTTTTTT CASSIQGGAGELFF once TRBJ2-2 - TRBV6-5
TGTGCCAGCAGCTTGGCGAGCGGGGGAAACAATGAGCAGTTCTTC CASSLASGGNNEQFF - TRBJ2-1 TRBD2 TRBV3-1/TRBV3-2
TGTGCCAGCAGCTACGGGACAGGGGGCTACAATGAGCAGTTCTTC CASSYGTGGYNEQFF few TRBJ2-1 TRBD1 TRBV7-3
TGTGCCAGCAGCTTAGGACGACAATTCAATCAGCCCCAGCATTTT CASSLGRQFNQPQHF - TRBJ1-5 - TRBV7-2